Sequencing of this T cell receptor beta chain was carried out in a study of cytomegalovirus exposure and HLA in healthy donors. General study results and limits: About 87% or about 30% of the time was how often most TCR beta V segments were productive, according to an earlier analysis. Three chains linked to CMV were shown in vitro to be specific for CMV antigens. Most sequenced TCRs were rare (though some public TCRs occurred in many donors).

From germline, CDR1 is MNHNS and CDR2 SASEGT. V lost 5 bases to trimming and J lost 5 bases; unmatched junction nucleotides: 6. CDR3 length: 14 amino acids. 13 Jbeta primers and 60 Vbeta primers were used for the PCR. Sequenced by immunoSEQ multiplex PCR; TCRdb stores in-frame clones only, minus some. Of just over 150,000 clones listed, about 85% were seen once; the top ten hold 2% to 2.5%. Comment on this clone: Its antigen is not known.

The material sequenced was PBMCs. The chain joins TRBV6-1 to TRBJ1-3, with TRBD1 identical over 7 bases. The clonotype originates from a man between 18 and 29 years old in good health and CMV-seropositive. DNA for the CDR3: TGTGCCAGCAGTCTGGGGACAGAAAGAAACACCATATATTTT. The encoded protein is CASSLGTERNTIYF.